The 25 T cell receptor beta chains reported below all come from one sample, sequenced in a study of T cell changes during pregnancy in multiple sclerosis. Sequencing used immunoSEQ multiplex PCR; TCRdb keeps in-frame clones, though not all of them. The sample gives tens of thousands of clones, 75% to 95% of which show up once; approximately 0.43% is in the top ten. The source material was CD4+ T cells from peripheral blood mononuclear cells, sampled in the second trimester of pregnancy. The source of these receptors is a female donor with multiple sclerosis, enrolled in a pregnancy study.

Written as DNA, the CDR3 is TGTGCCAGCAGTTTTACAGGGACGAATCAGCCCCAGCATTTT. Encoded protein: CASSFTGTNQPQHF. This chain connects TRBV9 to TRBJ1-5; a possible D gene is TRBD1 (6 bases). The V gene's germline CDR1 is SGDLS and CDR2 YYNGEE. This CDR3 has 14 amino acids. Trimming removed 5 bases from V and 4 bases from J, with 13 bases in between. The full variable domain, rest sourced from reference TRBV9 and TRBJ1-5, is DSGVTQTPKHLITATGQRVTLRCSPRSGDLSVYWYQQSLDQGLQFLIQYYNGEERAKGNILERFSAQQFPDLHSELNLSSLELGDSALYFCASSFTGTNQPQHFGDGTRLSIL.

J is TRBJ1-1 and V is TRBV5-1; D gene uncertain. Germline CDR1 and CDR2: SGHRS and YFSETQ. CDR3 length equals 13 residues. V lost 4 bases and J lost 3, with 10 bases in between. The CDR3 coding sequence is TGCGCCAGCAGCCCGCGGTCCGACACTGAAGCTTTCTTT. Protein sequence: CASSPRSDTEAFF.

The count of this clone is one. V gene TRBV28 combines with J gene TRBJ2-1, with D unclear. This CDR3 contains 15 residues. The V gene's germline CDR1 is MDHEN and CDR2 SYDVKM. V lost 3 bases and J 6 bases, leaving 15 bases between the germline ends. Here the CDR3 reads CASSFPYTETNEQFF. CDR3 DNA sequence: TGTGCCAGCAGTTTTCCTTACACAGAAACCAATGAGCAGTTCTTC. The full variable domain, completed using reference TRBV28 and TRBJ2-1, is DVKVTQSSRYLVKRTGEKVFLECVQDMDHENMFWYRQDPGLGLRLIYFSYDVKMKEKGDIPEGYSVSREKKERFSLILESASTNQTSMYLCASSFPYTETNEQFFGPGTRLTVL.

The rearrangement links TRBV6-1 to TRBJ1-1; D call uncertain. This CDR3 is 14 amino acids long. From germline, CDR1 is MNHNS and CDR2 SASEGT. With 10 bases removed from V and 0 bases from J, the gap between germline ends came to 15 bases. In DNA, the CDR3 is TGTGCCACCAAATTGCCAGGAATGAACACTGAAGCTTTCTTT. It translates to CATKLPGMNTEAFF.

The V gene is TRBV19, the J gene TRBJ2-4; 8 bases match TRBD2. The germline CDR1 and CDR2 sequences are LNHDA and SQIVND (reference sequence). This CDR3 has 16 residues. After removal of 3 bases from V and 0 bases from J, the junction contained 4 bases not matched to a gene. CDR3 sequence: CASSISSGVAKNIQYF. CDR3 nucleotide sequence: TGTGCCAGTAGTATTAGTAGCGGGGTAGCCAAAAACATTCAGTACTTC.

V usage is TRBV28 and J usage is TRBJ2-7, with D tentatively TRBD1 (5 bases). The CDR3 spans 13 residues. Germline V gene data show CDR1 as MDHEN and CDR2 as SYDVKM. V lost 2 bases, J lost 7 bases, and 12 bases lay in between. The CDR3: CASSLVGAGEQYF. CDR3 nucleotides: TGTGCCAGCAGTTTAGTAGGGGCAGGGGAGCAGTACTTC.

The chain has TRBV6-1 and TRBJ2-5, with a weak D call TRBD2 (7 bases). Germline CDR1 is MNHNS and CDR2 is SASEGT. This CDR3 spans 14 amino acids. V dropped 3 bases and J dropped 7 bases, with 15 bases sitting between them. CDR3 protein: CASSELRGAGTQYF. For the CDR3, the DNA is TGTGCCAGCAGTGAGTTACGGGGGGCCGGGACCCAGTACTTC.

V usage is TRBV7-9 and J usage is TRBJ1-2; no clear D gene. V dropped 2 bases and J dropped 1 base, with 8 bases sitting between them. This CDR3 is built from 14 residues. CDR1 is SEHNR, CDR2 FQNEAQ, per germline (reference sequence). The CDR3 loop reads CASSLRGDNYGYTF. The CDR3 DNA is TGTGCCAGCAGCTTACGCGGGGATAACTATGGCTACACCTTC. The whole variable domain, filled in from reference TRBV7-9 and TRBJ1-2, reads DTGVSQNPRHKITKRGQNVTFRCDPISEHNRLYWYRQTLGQGPEFLTYFQNEAQLEKSRLLSDRFSAERPKGSFSTLEIQRTEQGDSAMYLCASSLRGDNYGYTFGSGTRLTVV.

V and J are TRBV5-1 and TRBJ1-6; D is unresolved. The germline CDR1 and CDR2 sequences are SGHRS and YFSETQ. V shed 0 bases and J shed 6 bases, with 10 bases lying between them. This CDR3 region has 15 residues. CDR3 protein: CASSLGRAANSPLHF. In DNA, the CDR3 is TGCGCCAGCAGCTTGGGGAGGGCTGCTAATTCACCCCTCCACTTT. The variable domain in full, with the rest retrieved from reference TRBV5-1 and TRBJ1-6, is KAGVTQTPRYLIKTRGQQVTLSCSPISGHRSVSWYQQTPGQGLQFLFEYFSETQRNKGNFPGRFSGRQFSNSRSEMNVSTLELGDSALYLCASSLGRAANSPLHFGNGTRLTVT.

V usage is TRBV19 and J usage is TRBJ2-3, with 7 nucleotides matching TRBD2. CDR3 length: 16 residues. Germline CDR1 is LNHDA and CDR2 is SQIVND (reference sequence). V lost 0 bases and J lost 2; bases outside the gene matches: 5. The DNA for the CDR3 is TGTGCCAGTAGTATAGATCGGGGGGTGTACACAGATACGCAGTATTTT. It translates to CASSIDRGVYTDTQYF.

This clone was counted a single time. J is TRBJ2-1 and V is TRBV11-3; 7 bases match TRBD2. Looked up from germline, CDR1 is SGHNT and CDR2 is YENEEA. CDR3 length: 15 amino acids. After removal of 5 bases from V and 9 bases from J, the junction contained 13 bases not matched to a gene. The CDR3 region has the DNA TGTGCCAGCAGCCCCCCCACCGGGGGGAGCGGTGAGCAGTTCTTC. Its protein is CASSPPTGGSGEQFF.

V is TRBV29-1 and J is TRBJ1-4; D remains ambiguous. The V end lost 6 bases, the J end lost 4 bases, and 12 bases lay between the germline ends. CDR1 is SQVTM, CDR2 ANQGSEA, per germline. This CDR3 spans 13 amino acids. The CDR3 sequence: CSVEESVNEKLFF. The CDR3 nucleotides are TGCAGCGTCGAGGAGTCTGTTAATGAAAAACTGTTTTTT.

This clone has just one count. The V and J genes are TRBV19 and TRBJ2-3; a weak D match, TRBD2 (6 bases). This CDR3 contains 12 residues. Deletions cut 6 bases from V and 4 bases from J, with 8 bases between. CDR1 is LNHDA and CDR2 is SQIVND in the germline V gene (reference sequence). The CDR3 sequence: CASRSSADTQYF. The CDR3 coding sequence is TGTGCCAGTAGGTCTAGCGCAGATACGCAGTATTTT.

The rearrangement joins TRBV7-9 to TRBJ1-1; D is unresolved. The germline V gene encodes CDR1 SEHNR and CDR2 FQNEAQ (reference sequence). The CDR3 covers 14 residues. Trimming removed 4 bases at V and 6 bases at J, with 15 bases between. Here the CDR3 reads CASSSREYGPEAFF. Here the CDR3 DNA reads TGTGCCAGCAGCTCCCGGGAGTACGGGCCTGAAGCTTTCTTT.

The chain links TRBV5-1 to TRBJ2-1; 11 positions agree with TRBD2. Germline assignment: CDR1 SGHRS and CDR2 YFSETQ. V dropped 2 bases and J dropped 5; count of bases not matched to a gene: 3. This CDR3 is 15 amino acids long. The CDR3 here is CASSFGSGGDNEQFF. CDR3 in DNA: TGCGCCAGCAGCTTTGGTAGCGGGGGGGACAATGAGCAGTTCTTC.

CDR3 coding DNA: TGTGCCAGCAGCTTATCTAGCGCGGGAGTGGTAGAGACCCAGTACTTC. Amino acids: CASSLSSAGVVETQYF. The genes are TRBV7-8 and TRBJ2-5, with 7 bases matching TRBD2. The germline V gene has CDR1 SGHVS and CDR2 FQNEAQ. There are 16 residues in the CDR3. The junction had 10 bases not matched to a gene; V was cut back by 2 bases and J by 4 bases. Full variable domain (rest looked up from reference TRBV7-8 and TRBJ2-5): GAGVSQSPRYKVAKRGQDVALRCDPISGHVSLFWYQQALGQGPEFLTYFQNEAQLDKSGLPSDRFFAERPEGSVSTLKIQRTQQEDSAVYLCASSLSSAGVVETQYFGPGTRLLVL.

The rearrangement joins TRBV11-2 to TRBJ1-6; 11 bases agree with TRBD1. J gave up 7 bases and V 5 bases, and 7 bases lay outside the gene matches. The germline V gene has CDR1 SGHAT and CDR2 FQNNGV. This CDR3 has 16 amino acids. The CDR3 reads CASSQTGTGGNSPLHF. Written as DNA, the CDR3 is TGTGCCAGCAGCCAAACCGGGACAGGGGGGAATTCACCCCTCCACTTT.

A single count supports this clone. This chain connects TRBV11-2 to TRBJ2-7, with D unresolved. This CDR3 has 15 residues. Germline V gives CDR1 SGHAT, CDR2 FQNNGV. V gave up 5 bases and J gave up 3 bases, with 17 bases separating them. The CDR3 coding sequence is TGTGCCAGCAGCCCCGACAAGTTGCTCCACTACGAGCAGTACTTC. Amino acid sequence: CASSPDKLLHYEQYF.

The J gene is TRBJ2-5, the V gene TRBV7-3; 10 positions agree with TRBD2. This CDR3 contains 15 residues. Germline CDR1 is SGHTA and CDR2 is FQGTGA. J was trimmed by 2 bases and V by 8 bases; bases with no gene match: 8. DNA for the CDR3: TGTGCCAGCTCTCAAGCGGGAGGGCCTCAAGAGACCCAGTACTTC. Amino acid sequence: CASSQAGGPQETQYF. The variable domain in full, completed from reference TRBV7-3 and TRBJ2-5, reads GAGVSQTPSNKVTEKGKYVELRCDPISGHTALYWYRQSLGQGPEFLIYFQGTGAADDSGLPNDRFFAVRPEGSVSTLKIQRTERGDSAVYLCASSQAGGPQETQYFGPGTRLLVL.

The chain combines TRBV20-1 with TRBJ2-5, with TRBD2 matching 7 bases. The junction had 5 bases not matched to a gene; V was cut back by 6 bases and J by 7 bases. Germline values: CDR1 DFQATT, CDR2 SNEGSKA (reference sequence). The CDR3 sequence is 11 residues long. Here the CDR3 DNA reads TGCAGTGCGGGAGGGAAGGGGACCCAGTACTTC. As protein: CSAGGKGTQYF.

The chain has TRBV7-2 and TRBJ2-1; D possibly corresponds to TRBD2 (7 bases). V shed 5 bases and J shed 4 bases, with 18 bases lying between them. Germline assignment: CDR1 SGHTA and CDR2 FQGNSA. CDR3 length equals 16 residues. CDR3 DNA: TGTGCCAGCAGCAAAGGGGGGGACCACTCATACAATGAGCAGTTCTTC. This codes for CASSKGGDHSYNEQFF.

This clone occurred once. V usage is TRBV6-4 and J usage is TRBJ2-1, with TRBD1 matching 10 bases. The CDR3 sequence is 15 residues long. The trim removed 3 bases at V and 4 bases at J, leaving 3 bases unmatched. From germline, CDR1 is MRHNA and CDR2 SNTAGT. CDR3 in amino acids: CASSEGQGPYNEQFF. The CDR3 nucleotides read TGTGCCAGCAGTGAGGGACAGGGGCCATACAATGAGCAGTTCTTC.

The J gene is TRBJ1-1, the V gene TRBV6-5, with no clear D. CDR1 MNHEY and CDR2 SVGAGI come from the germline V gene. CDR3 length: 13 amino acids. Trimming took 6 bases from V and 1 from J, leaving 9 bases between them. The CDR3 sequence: CASSNTRNTEAFF. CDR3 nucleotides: TGTGCCAGCAGCAACACAAGGAACACTGAAGCTTTCTTT.

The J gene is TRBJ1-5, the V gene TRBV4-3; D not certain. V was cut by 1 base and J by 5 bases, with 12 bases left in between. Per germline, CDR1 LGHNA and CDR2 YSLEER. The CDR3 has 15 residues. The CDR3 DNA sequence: TGCGCCAGCAGCCAAGTAGCCGGGGTTGATCAGCCCCAGCATTTT. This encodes CASSQVAGVDQPQHF.

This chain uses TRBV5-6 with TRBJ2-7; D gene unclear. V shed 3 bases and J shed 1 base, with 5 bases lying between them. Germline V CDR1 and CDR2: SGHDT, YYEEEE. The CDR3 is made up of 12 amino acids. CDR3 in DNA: TGTGCCAGCAGCTCGAGATCCTACGAGCAGTACTTC. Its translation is CASSSRSYEQYF.